These 14 T cell receptor beta chains originate from one sample sequenced in a study of shared T cell receptors in the human thymus. Clones were read by immunoSEQ multiplex PCR, and TCRdb kept only the in-frame ones, dropping some. The repertoire holds hundreds of thousands of clones, with around 87% as singletons. These data were also reused for a study on human thymus T cells.

The sample comprised thymocytes. The receptors come from a boy under two years old with a congenital heart defect.

The rearrangement joins TRBV27 to TRBJ2-3; 13 bases are a match to TRBD2. This CDR3 has 14 amino acids. Germline V gene lookup returns CDR1 MNHEY and CDR2 SMNVEV (reference sequence). After removal of 10 bases from V and 4 bases from J, the junction contained 5 bases not matched to a gene. CDR3 protein: CATTSGRAADTQYF. In nucleotides, the CDR3 is TGTGCCACCACTAGCGGGAGGGCGGCAGATACGCAGTATTTT.

The V gene is TRBV4-3, the J gene TRBJ1-2, with 7 positions matching TRBD1. The ends lost 1 base at V and 0 bases at J; junction bases unmatched: 17. Germline V CDR1 and CDR2: LGHNA, YSLEER. The CDR3 has 20 amino acids. DNA of the CDR3: TGCGCCAGCAGCCAAGCCCGGGACAGAGGTTTGTCAACAGCTAACTATGGCTACACCTTC. It yields the protein CASSQARDRGLSTANYGYTF.

This clone has only a few counts. This chain connects TRBV7-2 to TRBJ2-1, with TRBD1 matching 7 bases. The CDR3 runs to 19 residues. Germline values: CDR1 SGHTA, CDR2 FQGNSA. Trimming at V came to 5 bases and at J to 1 base, leaving 17 bases not matched to a gene. Here the CDR3 reads CASSPQRGPPVLSYNEQFF. The CDR3 DNA follows: TGTGCCAGCAGCCCCCAGAGGGGGCCCCCCGTCCTTTCCTACAATGAGCAGTTCTTC. Full variable domain (missing parts from reference TRBV7-2 and TRBJ2-1): GAGVSQSPSNKVTEKGKDVELRCDPISGHTALYWYRQSLGQGLEFLIYFQGNSAPDKSGLPSDRFSAERTGGSVSTLTIQRTQQEDSAVYLCASSPQRGPPVLSYNEQFFGPGTRLTVL.

The gene calls are TRBV5-4 and TRBJ2-2; D gene unclear. From germline, CDR1 is SGHNT and CDR2 YYREEE (reference sequence). V was trimmed by 4 bases and J by 0 bases, leaving 10 bases between them. The CDR3 has 15 residues. CDR3 region: CASSAHDTNTGELFF. In nucleotides, the CDR3 is TGTGCCAGCAGCGCACACGACACGAACACCGGGGAGCTGTTTTTT.

This clone was observed a single time. The rearrangement joins TRBV7-6 to TRBJ1-1; D might be TRBD1 (6 bases). V lost 3 bases and J 1 base, leaving 9 bases between the germline ends. The CDR3 consists of 14 residues. The V gene's germline CDR1 is SGHVS and CDR2 FNYEAQ. This chain's CDR3 is CASSLGHPNTEAFF. The CDR3, as DNA: TGTGCCAGCAGCTTGGGACACCCGAACACTGAAGCTTTCTTT.

The chain carries TRBV10-3 and TRBJ2-2, with D uncertain. CDR3 length: 12 amino acids. Germline CDR1 reads ENHRY; CDR2 reads SYGVKD. V lost 9 bases to trimming and J lost 0 bases, with 5 bases between them. The CDR3 DNA reads as TGTGCCATTACAACGAACACCGGGGAGCTGTTTTTT. Translating gives CAITTNTGELFF.

This clone was counted once. The chain couples TRBV28 to TRBJ2-5, with a tentative D call TRBD1 (6 bases). This CDR3 contains 13 residues. V was pared by 4 bases and J by 6 bases, with 12 bases between. Germline CDR1 is MDHEN and CDR2 is SYDVKM. The CDR3 nucleotides are TGTGCCAGCAGTTACAGGGCCTCGAAGACCCAGTACTTC. Translated: CASSYRASKTQYF.

This clone was recorded once. J is TRBJ1-4 and V is TRBV7-9; 8 bases map to TRBD1. The CDR3 covers 16 residues. Per germline, CDR1 SEHNR and CDR2 FQNEAQ (reference sequence). After removal of 5 bases from V and 4 bases from J, the junction contained 9 bases not matched to a gene. The CDR3 here is CASSPGGARFNEKLFF. The DNA for the CDR3 is TGTGCCAGCAGCCCAGGGGGCGCCCGATTTAATGAAAAACTGTTTTTT.

This rearrangement joins TRBV6-6 to TRBJ1-5; a possible D gene is TRBD1 (6 bases). V gave up 2 bases and J gave up 4 bases, with 12 bases separating them. The CDR3 contains 15 residues. Per the germline V gene, CDR1 is MNHNY and CDR2 is SVGAGI (reference sequence). CDR3 coding DNA: TGTGCCAGCAGTTACGGGGGGGCTGGGAATCAGCCCCAGCATTTT. It yields the protein CASSYGGAGNQPQHF.

The chain has TRBV11-2 and TRBJ2-3; 9 bases agree with TRBD2. Trimming at V came to 1 base and at J to 8 bases, leaving 10 bases not matched to a gene. The CDR3 runs to 16 residues. Per the germline V gene, CDR1 is SGHAT and CDR2 is FQNNGV. CDR3 residues: CASSLVPQAGGGTQYF. The CDR3 DNA is TGTGCCAGCAGCTTAGTGCCCCAAGCGGGGGGAGGTACGCAGTATTTT.

V is TRBV27 and J is TRBJ1-5; TRBD1 matches at 8 bases. CDR1 is MNHEY and CDR2 is SMNVEV in the germline V gene (reference sequence). J gave up 0 bases and V 4 bases, and 5 bases lay outside the gene matches. This CDR3 has 16 amino acids. The CDR3 protein is CASSSRQGHSNQPQHF. Written as DNA, the CDR3 is TGTGCCAGCAGTTCTAGACAGGGGCATAGCAATCAGCCCCAGCATTTT.

The chain is built from TRBV28 and TRBJ2-2; 8 bases are shared with TRBD1. This CDR3 has 15 residues. V lost 6 bases and J lost 4; bases outside the gene matches: 7. Germline assignment: CDR1 MDHEN and CDR2 SYDVKM. The CDR3 nucleotides are TGTGCCAGCAGCCACGGACAGGGTTTCACCGGGGAGCTGTTTTTT. Protein sequence: CASSHGQGFTGELFF. Variable domain in full (rest from reference TRBV28 and TRBJ2-2): DVKVTQSSRYLVKRTGEKVFLECVQDMDHENMFWYRQDPGLGLRLIYFSYDVKMKEKGDIPEGYSVSREKKERFSLILESASTNQTSMYLCASSHGQGFTGELFFGEGSRLTVL.

The V call is TRBV11-3, the J call TRBJ2-3, with unresolved D. CDR3 length equals 13 residues. Germline V lookup: CDR1 SGHNT, CDR2 YENEEA. Trimming cost V 5 bases and J 2 bases, with 8 bases left between them. In nucleotides, the CDR3 is TGTGCCAGCAGCCCGAAGCTCACAGATACGCAGTATTTT. Protein product: CASSPKLTDTQYF.

This chain uses TRBV7-2 with TRBJ2-2, with 10 bases identical to TRBD2. This CDR3 region has 16 residues. Germline assignment: CDR1 SGHTA and CDR2 FQGNSA. V shed 5 bases, J shed 5 bases, and the junction held 8 bases outside the gene matches. CDR3 DNA: TGTGCCAGCAGCCTAACTAGCGGGGAGGGAACCGGGGAGCTGTTTTTT. Translated: CASSLTSGEGTGELFF.